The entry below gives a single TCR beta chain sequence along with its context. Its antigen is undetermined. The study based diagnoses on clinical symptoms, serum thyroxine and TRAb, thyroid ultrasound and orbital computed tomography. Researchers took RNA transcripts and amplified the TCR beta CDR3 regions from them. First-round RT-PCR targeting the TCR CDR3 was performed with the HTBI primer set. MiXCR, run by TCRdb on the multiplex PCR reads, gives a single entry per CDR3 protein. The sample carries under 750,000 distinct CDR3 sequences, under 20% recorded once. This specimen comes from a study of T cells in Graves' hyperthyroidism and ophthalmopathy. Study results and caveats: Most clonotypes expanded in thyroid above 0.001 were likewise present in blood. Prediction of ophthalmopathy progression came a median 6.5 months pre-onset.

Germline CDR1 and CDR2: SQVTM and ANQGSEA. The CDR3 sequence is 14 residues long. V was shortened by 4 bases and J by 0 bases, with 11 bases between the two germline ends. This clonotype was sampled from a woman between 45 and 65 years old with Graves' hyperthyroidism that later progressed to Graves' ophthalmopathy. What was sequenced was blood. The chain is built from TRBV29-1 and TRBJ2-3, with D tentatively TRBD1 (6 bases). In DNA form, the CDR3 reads TGCAGCGTTGCGAAGACAGGTAGCACAGATACGCAGTATTTT. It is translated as CSVAKTGSTDTQYF.